The TCR beta chain under discussion was sequenced for a study of beta chain features in type 1 diabetes. The study reverse transcribed the entire isolated RNA, so it sequenced expressed TCRB transcripts. Using immunoSEQ multiplex PCR, the repertoire was profiled, and TCRdb retains in-frame clones only, with some absent. Of 350,000 to 450,000 clones listed, over 13% are singletons. This clone was picked up a small number of times. The antigen remains unidentified. CDR1 GTSNPN and CDR2 SVGIG come from the germline V gene (reference sequence). This CDR3 has 13 amino acids. The ends were cut back, 1 base at V and 8 bases at J, with 12 bases in the middle. Study observations and caveats: Possibly, sequencing cDNA over-represented cells that had high TCR expression levels. Junctions at VDJ sites from type 1 diabetes patients had fewer insertions and more deletions. TCRB repertoires of naive, central memory and Treg cells appeared more similar among patients than among healthy donors. Researchers report that Type 1 diabetes patients had moderately but significantly shorter TCRB CDR3s across all four CD4+ subsets.

Sequencing was carried out using naive CD4+ T cells from blood. This receptor was obtained from a young woman in good health. V gene TRBV30 combines with J gene TRBJ1-5; no reliable D call. CDR3 region: CAWSGGDGEPQHF. CDR3 nucleotides: TGTGCCTGGAGTGGCGGAGACGGGGAGCCCCAGCATTTT. Full variable domain (rest looked up from reference TRBV30 and TRBJ1-5): SQTIHQWPATLVQPVGSPLSLECTVEGTSNPNLYWYRQAAGRGLQLLFYSVGIGQISSEVPQNLSASRPQDRQFILSSKKLLLSDSGFYLCAWSGGDGEPQHFGDGTRLSIL.